This T cell receptor (beta chain) was observed in a study of graft-versus-host responses after intestinal transplantation. Study-level background: Uniformly, recipients were administered anti-thymocyte globulin induction with subsequent tacrolimus and steroids for two to three years.

The CDR3 contains 12 residues. Trimming pared 8 bases from V and 4 bases from J, leaving 12 bases between. The V gene's germline CDR1 is MDHEN and CDR2 SYDVKM. For this clone: Its target is unknown.

Broader study findings: Graft-donor T cell macrochimerism coincided with high graft-versus-host to host-versus-graft clonal ratios in allografts.

The data were produced by immunoSEQ multiplex PCR, yet TCRdb's version contains in-frame clones alone and is incomplete. The data hold some 70,000 clones, with approximately 92% observed a single time. Marrow drawn post-transplant originated at the posterior iliac crest or another site. The sequence was obtained from a human patient who received an intestinal transplant, so some T cells may come from the graft donor. The chain employs TRBV28 and TRBJ2-7; perhaps D is TRBD1 or TRBD2 (5 bases each). The input for sequencing was bone marrow, taken less than 750 days after intestinal transplantation. This chain's CDR3 is CASRRGPYEQYF. The DNA for the CDR3 is TGTGCCAGCCGAAGGGGACCTTACGAGCAGTACTTC.